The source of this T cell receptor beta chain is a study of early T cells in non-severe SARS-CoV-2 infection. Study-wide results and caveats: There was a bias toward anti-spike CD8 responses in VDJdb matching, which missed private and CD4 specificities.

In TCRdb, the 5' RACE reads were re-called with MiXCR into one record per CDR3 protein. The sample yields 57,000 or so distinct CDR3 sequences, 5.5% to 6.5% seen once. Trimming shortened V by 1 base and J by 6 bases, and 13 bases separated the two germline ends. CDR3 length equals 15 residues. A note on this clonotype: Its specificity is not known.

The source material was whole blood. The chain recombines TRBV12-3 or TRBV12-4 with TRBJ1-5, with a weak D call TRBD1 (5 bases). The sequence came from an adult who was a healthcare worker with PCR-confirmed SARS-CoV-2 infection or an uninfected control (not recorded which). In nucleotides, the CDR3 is TGTGCCAGCAGTTTAGGGGGTCAGGGAAGTCAGCCCCAGCATTTT. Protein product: CASSLGGQGSQPQHF.